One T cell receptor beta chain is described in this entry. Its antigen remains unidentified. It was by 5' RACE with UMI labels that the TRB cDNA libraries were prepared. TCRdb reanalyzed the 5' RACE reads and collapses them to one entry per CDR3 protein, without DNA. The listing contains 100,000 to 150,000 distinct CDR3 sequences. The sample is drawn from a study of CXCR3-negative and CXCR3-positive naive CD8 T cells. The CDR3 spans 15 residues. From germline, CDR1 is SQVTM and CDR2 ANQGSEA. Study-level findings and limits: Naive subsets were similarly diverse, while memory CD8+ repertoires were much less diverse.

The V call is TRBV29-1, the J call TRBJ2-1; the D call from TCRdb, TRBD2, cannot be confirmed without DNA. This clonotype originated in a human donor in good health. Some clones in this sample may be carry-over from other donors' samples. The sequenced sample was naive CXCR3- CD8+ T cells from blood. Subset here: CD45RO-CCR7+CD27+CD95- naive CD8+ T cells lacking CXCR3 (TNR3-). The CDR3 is CSVEAFSGEGNEQFF.